This T cell receptor beta chain was sequenced for a study of T-cell reconstitution after alpha-beta-depleted transplantation in children. The CDR3 consists of 14 residues. CDR1 is SGHDN and CDR2 is FVKESK in the germline V gene. V trimming: 4 bases; J trimming: 14 bases; junction bases outside the gene matches: 8. The library targeted TCRbeta and was prepared with unique molecular identifiers. TCRdb reprocessed the PCR reads via MiXCR and lists one record per CDR3 protein. The sample records approximately 20,000 distinct CDR3 sequences, roughly 13% being singletons. General observations from the study: Once a year had passed after transplant, T-cell counts and diversity came mostly from newly produced T cells. At around two months after transplant, the alpha-beta T cells were reportedly derived from several hundred expanded clones that came from non-depleted graft cells.

This clonotype was found many times. Its target is not known. This chain links TRBV14 with TRBJ2-3; 14 bases agree with TRBD2. The sequences come from PBMCs, mostly from graft donor cells, collected 60 days after TCRalphabeta/CD19-depleted stem cell transplant. This receptor was taken from a female patient aged 2-9 years who had a stem cell transplant for congenital amegakaryocytic thrombocytopenia, so the T cells may come from the graft donor. The CDR3 region has the DNA TGTGCCAGCAGCCCGGGACTAGCGGGGGAAGCAAGGTATTTT. Its protein is CASSPGLAGEARYF.